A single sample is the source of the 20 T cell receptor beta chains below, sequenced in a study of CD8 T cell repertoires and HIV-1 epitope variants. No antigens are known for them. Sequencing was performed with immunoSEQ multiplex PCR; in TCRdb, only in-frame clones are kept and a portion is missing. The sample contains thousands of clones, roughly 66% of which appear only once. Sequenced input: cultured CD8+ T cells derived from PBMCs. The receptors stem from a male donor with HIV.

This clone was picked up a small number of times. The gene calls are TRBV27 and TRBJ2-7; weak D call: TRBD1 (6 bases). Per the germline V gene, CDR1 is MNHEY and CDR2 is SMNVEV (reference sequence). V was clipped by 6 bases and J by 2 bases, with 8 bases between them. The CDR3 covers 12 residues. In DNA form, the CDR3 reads TGTGCCAGCAGCCAGGGGCCCTACGAGCAGTACTTC. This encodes CASSQGPYEQYF.

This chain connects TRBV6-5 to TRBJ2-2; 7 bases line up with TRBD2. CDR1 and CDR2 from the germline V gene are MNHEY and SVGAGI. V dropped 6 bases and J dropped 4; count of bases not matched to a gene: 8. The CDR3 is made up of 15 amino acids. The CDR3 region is CASRLGGTATGELFF. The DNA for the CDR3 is TGTGCCAGCAGGTTGGGGGGGACGGCCACCGGGGAGCTGTTTTTT.

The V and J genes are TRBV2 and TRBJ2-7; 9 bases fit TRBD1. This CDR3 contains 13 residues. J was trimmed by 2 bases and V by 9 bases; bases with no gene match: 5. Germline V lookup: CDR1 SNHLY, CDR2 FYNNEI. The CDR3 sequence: CARTGTGPYEQYF. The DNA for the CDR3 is TGTGCCAGAACTGGGACAGGGCCCTACGAGCAGTACTTC.

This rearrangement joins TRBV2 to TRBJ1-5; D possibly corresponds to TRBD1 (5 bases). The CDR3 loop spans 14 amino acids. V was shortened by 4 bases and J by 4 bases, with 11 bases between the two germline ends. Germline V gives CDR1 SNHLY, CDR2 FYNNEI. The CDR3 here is CASSGGRVNQPQHF. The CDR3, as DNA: TGTGCCAGCAGTGGGGGACGGGTTAATCAGCCCCAGCATTTT.

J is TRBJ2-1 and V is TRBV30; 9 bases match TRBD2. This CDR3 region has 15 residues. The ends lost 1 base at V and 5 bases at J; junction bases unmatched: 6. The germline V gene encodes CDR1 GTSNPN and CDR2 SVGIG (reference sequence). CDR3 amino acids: CAWSASRTSDNEQFF. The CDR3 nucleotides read TGTGCCTGGAGTGCATCCCGGACTAGCGACAATGAGCAGTTCTTC.

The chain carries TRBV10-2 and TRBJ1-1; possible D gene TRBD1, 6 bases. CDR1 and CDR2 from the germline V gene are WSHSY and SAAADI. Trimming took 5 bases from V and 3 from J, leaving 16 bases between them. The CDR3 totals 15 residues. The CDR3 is CASSPLLQGYTEAFF. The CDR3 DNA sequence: TGCGCCAGCAGTCCCCTCCTACAGGGATACACTGAAGCTTTCTTT.

CDR3 region: CASKSGPSYEQYF. The DNA for the CDR3 is TGTGCCAGCAAGAGCGGGCCTTCCTACGAGCAGTACTTC. The chain has TRBV28 and TRBJ2-7, with a weak D call TRBD2 (6 bases). Germline V gives CDR1 MDHEN, CDR2 SYDVKM. V was cut by 7 bases and J by 1 base, with 11 bases left in between. The CDR3 sequence is 13 residues long.

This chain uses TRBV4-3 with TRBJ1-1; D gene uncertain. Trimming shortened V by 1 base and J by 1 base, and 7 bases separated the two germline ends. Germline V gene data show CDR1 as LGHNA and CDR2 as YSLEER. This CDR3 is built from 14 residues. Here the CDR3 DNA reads TGCGCCAGCAGCCAAGGAGGAAGGAACACTGAAGCTTTCTTT. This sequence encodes CASSQGGRNTEAFF.

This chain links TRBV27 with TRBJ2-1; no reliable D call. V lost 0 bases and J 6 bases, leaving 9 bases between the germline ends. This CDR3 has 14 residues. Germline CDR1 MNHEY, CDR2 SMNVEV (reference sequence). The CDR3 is CASSLSERGNEQFF. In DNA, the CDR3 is TGTGCCAGCAGTTTATCAGAGAGAGGCAATGAGCAGTTCTTC.

DNA for the CDR3: TGTGCCAGCGGCCGGGGGTTAGATGAGCAGTTCTTC. It codes for CASGRGLDEQFF. The rearrangement joins TRBV19 to TRBJ2-1; D perhaps matches TRBD2 (6 bases). This CDR3 is built from 12 residues. Germline CDR1 is LNHDA and CDR2 is SQIVND (reference sequence). Trimming took off 9 bases at V and 8 bases at J, with 14 bases between the two ends.

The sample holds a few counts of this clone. CDR3 DNA: TGTGCCAGCAGTTACTCGACGACTAGCGGGGGTAATGAGCAGTTCTTC. It codes for CASSYSTTSGGNEQFF. The chain combines TRBV6-5 with TRBJ2-1, with 12 nucleotides matching TRBD2. In germline, CDR1 is MNHEY, CDR2 SVGAGI. With 0 bases clipped from V and 7 bases from J, the junction kept 4 bases outside the gene matches. The CDR3 runs to 16 residues.

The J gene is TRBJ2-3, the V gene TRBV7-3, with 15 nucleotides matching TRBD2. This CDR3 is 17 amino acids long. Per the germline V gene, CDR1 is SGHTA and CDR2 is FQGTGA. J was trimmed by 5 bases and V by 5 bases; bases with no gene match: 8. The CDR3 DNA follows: TGTGCCAGCAGCCTTGGACTAGCGGGGGGGCTTGGAGATACGCAGTATTTT. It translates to CASSLGLAGGLGDTQYF.

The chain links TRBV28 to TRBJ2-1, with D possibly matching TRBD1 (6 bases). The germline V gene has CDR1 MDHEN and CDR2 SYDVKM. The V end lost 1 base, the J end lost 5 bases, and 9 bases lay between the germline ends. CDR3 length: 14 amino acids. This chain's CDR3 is CASSLSDSHNEQFF. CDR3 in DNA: TGTGCCAGCAGTTTATCGGACAGCCACAATGAGCAGTTCTTC. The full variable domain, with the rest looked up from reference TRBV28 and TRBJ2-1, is DVKVTQSSRYLVKRTGEKVFLECVQDMDHENMFWYRQDPGLGLRLIYFSYDVKMKEKGDIPEGYSVSREKKERFSLILESASTNQTSMYLCASSLSDSHNEQFFGPGTRLTVL.

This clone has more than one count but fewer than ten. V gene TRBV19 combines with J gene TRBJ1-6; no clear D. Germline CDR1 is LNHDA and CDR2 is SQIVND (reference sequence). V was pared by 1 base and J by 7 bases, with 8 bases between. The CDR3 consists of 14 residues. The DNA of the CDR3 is TGTGCCAGTAGTATAGGACAAGACAATTCACCCCTCCACTTT. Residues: CASSIGQDNSPLHF.

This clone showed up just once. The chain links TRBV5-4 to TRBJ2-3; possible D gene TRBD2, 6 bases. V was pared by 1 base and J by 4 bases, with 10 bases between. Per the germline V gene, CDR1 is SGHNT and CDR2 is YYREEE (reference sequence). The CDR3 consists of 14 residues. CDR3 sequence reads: CASSLSGWADTQYF. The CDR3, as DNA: TGTGCCAGCAGCTTGAGCGGGTGGGCAGATACGCAGTATTTT.

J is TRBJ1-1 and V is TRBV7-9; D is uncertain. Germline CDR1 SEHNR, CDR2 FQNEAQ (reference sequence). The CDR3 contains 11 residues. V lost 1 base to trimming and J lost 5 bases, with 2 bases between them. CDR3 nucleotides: TGTGCCAGCAGCTTAGATACTGAAGCTTTCTTT. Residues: CASSLDTEAFF. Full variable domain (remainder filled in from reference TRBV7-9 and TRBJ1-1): DTGVSQNPRHKITKRGQNVTFRCDPISEHNRLYWYRQTLGQGPEFLTYFQNEAQLEKSRLLSDRFSAERPKGSFSTLEIQRTEQGDSAMYLCASSLDTEAFFGQGTRLTVV.

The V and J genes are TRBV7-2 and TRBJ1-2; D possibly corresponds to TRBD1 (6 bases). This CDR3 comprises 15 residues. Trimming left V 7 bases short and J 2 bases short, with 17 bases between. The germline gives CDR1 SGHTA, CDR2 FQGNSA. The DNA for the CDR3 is TGTGCCAGCATCCCCTCCGGGGGGCACAACTATGGCTACACCTTC. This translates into CASIPSGGHNYGYTF.

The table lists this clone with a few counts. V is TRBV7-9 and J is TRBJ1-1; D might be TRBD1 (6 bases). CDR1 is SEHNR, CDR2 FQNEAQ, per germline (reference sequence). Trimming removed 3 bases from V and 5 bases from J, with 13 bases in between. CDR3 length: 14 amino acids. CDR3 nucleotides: TGTGCCAGCAGCTTCCAAACAGGGCTAACTGAAGCTTTCTTT. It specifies CASSFQTGLTEAFF.

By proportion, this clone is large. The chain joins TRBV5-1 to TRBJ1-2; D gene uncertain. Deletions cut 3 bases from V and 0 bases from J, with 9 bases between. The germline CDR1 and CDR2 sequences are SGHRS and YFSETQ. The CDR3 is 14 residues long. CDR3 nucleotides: TGCGCCAGCAGCTCGCAGGAGACTAACTATGGCTACACCTTC. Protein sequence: CASSSQETNYGYTF.

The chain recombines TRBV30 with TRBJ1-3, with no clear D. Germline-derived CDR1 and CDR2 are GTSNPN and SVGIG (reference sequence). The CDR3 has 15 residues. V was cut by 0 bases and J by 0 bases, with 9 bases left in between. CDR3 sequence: CAWSVDSSSGNTIYF. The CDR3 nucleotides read TGTGCCTGGAGTGTAGACTCCAGCTCTGGAAACACCATATATTTT.